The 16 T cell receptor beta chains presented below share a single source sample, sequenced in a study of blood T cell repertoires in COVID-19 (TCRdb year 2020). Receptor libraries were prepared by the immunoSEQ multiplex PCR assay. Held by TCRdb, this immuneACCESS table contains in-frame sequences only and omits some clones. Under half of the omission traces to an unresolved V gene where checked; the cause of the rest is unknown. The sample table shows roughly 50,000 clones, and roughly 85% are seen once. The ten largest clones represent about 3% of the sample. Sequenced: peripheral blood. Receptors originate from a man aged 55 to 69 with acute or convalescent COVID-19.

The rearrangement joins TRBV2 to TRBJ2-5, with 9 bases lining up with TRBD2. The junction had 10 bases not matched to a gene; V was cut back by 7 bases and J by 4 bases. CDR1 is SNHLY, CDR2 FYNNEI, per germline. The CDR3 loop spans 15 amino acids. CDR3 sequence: CASIQAGGPLETQYF. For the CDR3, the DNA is TGTGCCAGCATTCAGGCGGGAGGGCCCCTAGAGACCCAGTACTTC.

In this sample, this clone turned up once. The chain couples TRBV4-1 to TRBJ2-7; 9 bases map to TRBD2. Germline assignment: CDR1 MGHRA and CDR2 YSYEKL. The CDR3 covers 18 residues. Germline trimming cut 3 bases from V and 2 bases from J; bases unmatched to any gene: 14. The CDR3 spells CASSQAPLTSGFPYEQYF. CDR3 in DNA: TGCGCCAGCAGCCAGGCTCCCTTGACTAGCGGATTCCCCTACGAGCAGTACTTC.

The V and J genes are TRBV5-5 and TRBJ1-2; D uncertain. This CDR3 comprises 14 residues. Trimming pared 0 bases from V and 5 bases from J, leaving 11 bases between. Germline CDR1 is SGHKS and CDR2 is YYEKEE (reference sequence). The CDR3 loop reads CASSLESRLYGYTF. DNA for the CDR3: TGTGCCAGCAGCTTGGAAAGCAGGTTGTATGGCTACACCTTC. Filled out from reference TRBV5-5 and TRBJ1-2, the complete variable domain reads DAGVTQSPTHLIKTRGQQVTLRCSPISGHKSVSWYQQVLGQGPQFIFQYYEKEERGRGNFPDRFSARQFPNYSSELNVNALLLGDSALYLCASSLESRLYGYTFGSGTRLTVV.

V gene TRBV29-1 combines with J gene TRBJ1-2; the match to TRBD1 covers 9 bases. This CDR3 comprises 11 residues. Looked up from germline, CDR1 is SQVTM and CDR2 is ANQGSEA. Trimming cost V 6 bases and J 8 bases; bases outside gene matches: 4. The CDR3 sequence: CSVQGAGGYTF. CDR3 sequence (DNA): TGCAGCGTACAGGGGGCCGGGGGCTACACCTTC.

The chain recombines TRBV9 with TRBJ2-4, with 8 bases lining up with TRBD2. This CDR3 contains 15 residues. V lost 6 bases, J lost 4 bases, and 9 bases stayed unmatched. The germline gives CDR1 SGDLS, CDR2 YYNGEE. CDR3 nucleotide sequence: TGTGCCAGCACGCGGCGGGGGGAGGCTAAAAACATTCAGTACTTC. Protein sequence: CASTRRGEAKNIQYF. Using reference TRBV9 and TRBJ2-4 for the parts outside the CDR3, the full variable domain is DSGVTQTPKHLITATGQRVTLRCSPRSGDLSVYWYQQSLDQGLQFLIQYYNGEERAKGNILERFSAQQFPDLHSELNLSSLELGDSALYFCASTRRGEAKNIQYFGAGTRLSVL.

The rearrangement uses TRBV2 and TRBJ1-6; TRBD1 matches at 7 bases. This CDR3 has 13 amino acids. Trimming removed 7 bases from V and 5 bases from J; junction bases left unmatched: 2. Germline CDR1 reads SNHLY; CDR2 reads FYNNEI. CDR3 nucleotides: TGTGCCAGCATCGGACAGGATAATTCACCCCTCCACTTT. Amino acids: CASIGQDNSPLHF.

The CDR3 DNA sequence: TGTGCCAGCAGCTTAGCCCCGCCAGGTAGCACAGATACGCAGTATTTT. This encodes CASSLAPPGSTDTQYF. The genes are TRBV7-8 and TRBJ2-3; D unclear. Germline lookup yields CDR1 SGHVS and CDR2 FQNEAQ. The V end lost 0 bases, the J end lost 0 bases, and 10 bases lay between the germline ends. The CDR3 sequence is 16 residues long.

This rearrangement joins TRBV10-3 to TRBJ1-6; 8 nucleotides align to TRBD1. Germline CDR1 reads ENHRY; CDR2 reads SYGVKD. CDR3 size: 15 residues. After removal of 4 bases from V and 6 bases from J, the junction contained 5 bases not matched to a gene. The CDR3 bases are TGTGCCATCAGTGGAACAGGGGGAAGTAATTCACCCCTCCACTTT. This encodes CAISGTGGSNSPLHF.

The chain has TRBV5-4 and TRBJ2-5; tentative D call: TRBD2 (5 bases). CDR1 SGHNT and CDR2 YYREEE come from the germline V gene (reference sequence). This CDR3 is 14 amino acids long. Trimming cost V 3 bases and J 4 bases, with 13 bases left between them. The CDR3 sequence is CASSSPRELETQYF. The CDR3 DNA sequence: TGTGCCAGCAGCTCCCCAAGGGAGTTAGAGACCCAGTACTTC.

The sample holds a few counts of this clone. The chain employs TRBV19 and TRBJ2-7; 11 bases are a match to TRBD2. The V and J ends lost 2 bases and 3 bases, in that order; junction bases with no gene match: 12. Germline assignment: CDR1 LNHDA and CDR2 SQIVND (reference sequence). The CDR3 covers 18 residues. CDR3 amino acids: CASSIRTRGLADYYEQYF. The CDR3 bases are TGTGCCAGTAGTATAAGAACGAGGGGACTAGCGGACTACTACGAGCAGTACTTC.

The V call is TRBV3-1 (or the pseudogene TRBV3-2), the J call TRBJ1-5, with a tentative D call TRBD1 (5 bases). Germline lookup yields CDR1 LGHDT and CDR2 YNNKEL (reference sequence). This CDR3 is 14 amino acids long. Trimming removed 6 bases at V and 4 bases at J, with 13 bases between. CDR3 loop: CASRAGQSNQPQHF. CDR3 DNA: TGTGCCAGCAGGGCGGGGCAGAGTAATCAGCCCCAGCATTTT.

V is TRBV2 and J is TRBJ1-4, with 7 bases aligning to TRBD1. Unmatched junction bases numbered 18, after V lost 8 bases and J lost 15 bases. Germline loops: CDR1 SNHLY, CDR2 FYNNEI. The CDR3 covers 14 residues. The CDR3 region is CASHRDSANEGVFF. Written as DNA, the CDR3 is TGTGCCAGCCACCGGGACAGTGCTAATGAAGGGGTGTTTTTT. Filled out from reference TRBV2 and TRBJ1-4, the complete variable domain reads EPEVTQTPSHQVTQMGQEVILRCVPISNHLYFYWYRQILGQKVEFLVSFYNNEISEKSEIFDDQFSVERPDGSNFTLKIRSTKLEDSAMYFCASHRDSANEGVFFGSGTQLSVL.

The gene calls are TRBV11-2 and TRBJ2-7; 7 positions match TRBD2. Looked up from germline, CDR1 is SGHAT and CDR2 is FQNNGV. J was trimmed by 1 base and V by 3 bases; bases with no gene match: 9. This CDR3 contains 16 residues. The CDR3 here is CASSLSSAGVSYEQYF. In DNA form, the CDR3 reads TGTGCCAGCAGCTTGTCCTCGGCGGGAGTATCCTACGAGCAGTACTTC.

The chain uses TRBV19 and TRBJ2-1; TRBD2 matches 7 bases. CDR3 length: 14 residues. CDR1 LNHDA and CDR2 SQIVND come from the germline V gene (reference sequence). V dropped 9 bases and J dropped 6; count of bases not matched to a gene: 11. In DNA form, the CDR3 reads TGTGCCAGCGAAGCGGGAAGCCCGGGCAATGAGCAGTTCTTC. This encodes CASEAGSPGNEQFF.

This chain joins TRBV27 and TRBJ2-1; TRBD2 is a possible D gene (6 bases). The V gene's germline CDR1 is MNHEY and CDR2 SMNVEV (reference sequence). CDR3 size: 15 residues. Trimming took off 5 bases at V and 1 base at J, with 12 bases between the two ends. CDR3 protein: CASSRSGLSYNEQFF. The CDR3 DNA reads TGTGCCAGCAGTCGTAGCGGCCTATCCTACAATGAGCAGTTCTTC.

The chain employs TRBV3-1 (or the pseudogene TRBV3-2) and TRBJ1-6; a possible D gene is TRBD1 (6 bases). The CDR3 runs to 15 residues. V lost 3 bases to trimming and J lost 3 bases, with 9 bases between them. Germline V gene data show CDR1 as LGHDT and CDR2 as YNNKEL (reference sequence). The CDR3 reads CASSQGALYNSPLHF. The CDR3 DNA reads TGTGCCAGCAGCCAGGGGGCCCTCTATAATTCACCCCTCCACTTT.